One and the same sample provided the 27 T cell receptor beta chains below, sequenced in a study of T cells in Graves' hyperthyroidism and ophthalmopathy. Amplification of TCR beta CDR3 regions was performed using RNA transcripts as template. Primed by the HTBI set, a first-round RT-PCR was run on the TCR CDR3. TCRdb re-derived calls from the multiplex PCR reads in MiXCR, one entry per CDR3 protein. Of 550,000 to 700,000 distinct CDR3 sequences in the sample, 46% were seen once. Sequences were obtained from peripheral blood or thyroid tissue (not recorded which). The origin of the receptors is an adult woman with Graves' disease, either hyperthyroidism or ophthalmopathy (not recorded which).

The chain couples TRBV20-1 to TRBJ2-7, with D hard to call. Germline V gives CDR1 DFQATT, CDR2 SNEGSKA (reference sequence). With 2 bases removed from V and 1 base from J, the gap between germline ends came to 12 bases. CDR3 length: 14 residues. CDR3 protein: CSARTTARSYEQYF. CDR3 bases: TGCAGTGCTAGAACGACTGCCAGGTCCTACGAGCAGTACTTC.

The CDR3 region has the DNA TGTGCCAGCAGCATGCGGGGACTAGCCTACAATGAGCAGTTCTTC. This sequence encodes CASSMRGLAYNEQFF. V is TRBV16 and J is TRBJ2-1; 8 nucleotides match TRBD2. Unmatched junction bases numbered 5, after V lost 5 bases and J lost 2 bases. There are 15 residues in the CDR3. Germline V gene data show CDR1 as KGHSY and CDR2 as FQNENV.

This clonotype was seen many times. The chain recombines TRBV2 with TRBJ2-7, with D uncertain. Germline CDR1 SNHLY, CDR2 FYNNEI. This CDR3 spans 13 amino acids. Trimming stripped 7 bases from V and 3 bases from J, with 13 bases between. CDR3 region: CASMSTSNYEQYF. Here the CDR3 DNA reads TGTGCCAGCATGAGTACGAGCAACTACGAGCAGTACTTC.

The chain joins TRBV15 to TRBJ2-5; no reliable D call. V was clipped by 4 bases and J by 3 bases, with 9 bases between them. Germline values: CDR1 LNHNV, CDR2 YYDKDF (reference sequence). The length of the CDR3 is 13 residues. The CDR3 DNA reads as TGTGCCACCAGCACAGGAAACAAAGAGACCCAGTACTTC. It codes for CATSTGNKETQYF.

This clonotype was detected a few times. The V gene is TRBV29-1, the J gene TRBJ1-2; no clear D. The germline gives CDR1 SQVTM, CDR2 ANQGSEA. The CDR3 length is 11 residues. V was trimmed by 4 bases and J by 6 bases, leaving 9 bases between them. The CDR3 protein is CSVGSVNGYTF. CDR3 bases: TGCAGCGTTGGGAGCGTGAATGGCTACACCTTC. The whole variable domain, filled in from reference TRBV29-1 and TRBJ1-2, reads SAVISQKPSRDICQRGTSLTIQCQVDSQVTMMFWYRQQPGQSLTLIATANQGSEATYESGFVIDKFPISRPNLTFSTLTVSNMSPEDSSIYLCSVGSVNGYTFGSGTRLTVV.

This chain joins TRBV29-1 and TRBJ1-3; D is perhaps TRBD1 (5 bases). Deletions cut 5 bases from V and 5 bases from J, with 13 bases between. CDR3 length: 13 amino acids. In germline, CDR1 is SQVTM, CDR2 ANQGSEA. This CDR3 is CSVSGEGRNTIYF. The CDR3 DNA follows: TGCAGCGTTTCAGGAGAGGGGAGAAACACCATATATTTT.

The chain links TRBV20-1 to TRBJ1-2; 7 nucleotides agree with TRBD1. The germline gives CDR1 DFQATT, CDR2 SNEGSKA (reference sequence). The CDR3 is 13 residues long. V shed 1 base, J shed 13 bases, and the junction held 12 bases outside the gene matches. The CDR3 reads CSARVPGTARGTF. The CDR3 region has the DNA TGCAGTGCTAGAGTCCCCGGGACAGCAAGAGGCACCTTC.

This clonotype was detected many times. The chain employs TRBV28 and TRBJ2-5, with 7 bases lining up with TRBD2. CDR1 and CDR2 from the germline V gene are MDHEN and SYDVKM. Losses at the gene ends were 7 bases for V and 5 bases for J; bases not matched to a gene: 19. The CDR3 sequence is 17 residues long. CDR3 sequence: CASKAGLTRAGGETQYF. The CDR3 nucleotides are TGTGCCAGCAAAGCAGGTCTGACCAGGGCCGGGGGGGAGACCCAGTACTTC.

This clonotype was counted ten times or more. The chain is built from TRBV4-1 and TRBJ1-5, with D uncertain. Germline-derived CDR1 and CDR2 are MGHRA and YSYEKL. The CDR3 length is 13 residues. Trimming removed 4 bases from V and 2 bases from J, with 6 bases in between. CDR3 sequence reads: CASSPLGNQPQHF. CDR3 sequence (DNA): TGCGCCAGCAGCCCCTTAGGCAATCAGCCCCAGCATTTT.

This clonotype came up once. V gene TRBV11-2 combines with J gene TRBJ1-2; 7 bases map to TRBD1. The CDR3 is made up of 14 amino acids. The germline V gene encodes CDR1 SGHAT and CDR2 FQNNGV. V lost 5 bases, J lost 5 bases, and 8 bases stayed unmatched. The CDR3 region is CASSPRTGQYGYTF. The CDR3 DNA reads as TGTGCCAGCAGCCCGAGGACAGGCCAATATGGCTACACCTTC.

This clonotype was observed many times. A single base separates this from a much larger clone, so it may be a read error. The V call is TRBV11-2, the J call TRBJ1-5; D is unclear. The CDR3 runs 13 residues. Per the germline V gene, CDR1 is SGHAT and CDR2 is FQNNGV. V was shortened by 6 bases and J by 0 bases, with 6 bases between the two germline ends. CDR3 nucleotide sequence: TGTGCCAGCAGTGGCCATAGCAATCAGCCCCAGCATTTT. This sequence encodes CASSGHSNQPQHF. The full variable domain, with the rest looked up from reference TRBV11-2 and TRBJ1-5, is EAGVAQSPRYKIIEKRQSVAFWCNPISGHATLYWYQQILGQGPKLLIQFQNNGVVDDSQLPKDRFSAERLKGVDSTLKIQPAKLEDSAVYLCASSGHSNQPQHFGDGTRLSIL.

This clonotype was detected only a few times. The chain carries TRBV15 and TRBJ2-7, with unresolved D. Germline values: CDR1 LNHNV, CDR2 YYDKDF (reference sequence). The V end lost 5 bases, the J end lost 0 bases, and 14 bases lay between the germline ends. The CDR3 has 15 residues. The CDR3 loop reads CATSPREGYSYEQYF. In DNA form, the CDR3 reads TGTGCCACCAGCCCAAGGGAAGGATACTCCTACGAGCAGTACTTC.

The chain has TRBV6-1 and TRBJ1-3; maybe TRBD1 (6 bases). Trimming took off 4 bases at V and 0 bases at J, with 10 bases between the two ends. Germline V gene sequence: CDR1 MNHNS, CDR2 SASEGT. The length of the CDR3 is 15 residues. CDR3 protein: CASSVEGDSGNTIYF. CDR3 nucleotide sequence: TGTGCCAGCAGTGTCGAGGGGGACTCTGGAAACACCATATATTTT.

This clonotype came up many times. CDR3 sequence reads: CASSHTQSKSGNTIYF. In nucleotides, the CDR3 is TGTGCCAGCAGCCATACCCAATCGAAATCTGGAAACACCATATATTTT. The chain has TRBV3-1 and TRBJ1-3; D is unclear. With 3 bases removed from V and 1 base from J, the gap between germline ends came to 13 bases. Germline V CDR1 and CDR2: LGHDT, YNNKEL (reference sequence). This CDR3 has 16 residues.

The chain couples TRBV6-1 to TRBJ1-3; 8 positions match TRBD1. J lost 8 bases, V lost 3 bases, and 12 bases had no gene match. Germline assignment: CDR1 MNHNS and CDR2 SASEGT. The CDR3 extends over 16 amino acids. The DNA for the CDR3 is TGTGCCAGCAGTGAGCCGGCAGGGGGCAAGGAGGACACCATATATTTT. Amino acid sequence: CASSEPAGGKEDTIYF.

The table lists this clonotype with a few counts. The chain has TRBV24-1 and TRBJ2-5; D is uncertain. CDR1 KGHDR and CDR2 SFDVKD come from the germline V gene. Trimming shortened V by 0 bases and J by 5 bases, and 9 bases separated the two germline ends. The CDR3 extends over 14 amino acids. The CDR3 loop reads CATSDLTATETQYF. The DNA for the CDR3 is TGTGCCACCAGTGATTTGACAGCAACGGAGACCCAGTACTTC.

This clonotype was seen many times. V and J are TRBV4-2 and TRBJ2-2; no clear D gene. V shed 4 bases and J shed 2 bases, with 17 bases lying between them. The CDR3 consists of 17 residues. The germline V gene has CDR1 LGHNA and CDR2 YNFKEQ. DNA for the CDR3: TGTGCCAGCAGCCGCCCTCCTTTCAGGCCTAACACCGGGGAGCTGTTTTTT. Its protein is CASSRPPFRPNTGELFF.

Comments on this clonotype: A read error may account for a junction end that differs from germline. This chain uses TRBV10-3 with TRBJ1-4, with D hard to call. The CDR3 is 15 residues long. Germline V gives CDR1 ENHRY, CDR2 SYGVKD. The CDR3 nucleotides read TGTGCCATCAGTCACCTGAGGAGGGTACATGAAAAACTGGTTTTT. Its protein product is CAISHLRRVHEKLVF.

In DNA, the CDR3 is TGCGCCAGCAAGGACAGTAGACAAGAGACCCAGTACTTC. Protein product: CASKDSRQETQYF. This chain joins TRBV5-1 and TRBJ2-5; D might be TRBD1 (6 bases). The CDR3 has 13 amino acids. V was shortened by 6 bases and J by 2 bases, with 11 bases between the two germline ends. CDR1 is SGHRS, CDR2 YFSETQ, per germline.

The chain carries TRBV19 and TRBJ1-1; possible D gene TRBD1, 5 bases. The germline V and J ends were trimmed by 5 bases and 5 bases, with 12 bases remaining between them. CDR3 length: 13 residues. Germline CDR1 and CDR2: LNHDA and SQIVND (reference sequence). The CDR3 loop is CASSGRVDTEAFF. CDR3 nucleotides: TGTGCCAGTAGTGGCAGGGTGGATACTGAAGCTTTCTTT.

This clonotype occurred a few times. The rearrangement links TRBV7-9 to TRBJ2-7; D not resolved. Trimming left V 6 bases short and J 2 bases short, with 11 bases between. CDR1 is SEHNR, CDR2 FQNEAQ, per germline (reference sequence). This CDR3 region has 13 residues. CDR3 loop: CASSPSPPYEQYF. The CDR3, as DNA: TGTGCCAGCAGTCCCTCCCCCCCCTACGAGCAGTACTTC.

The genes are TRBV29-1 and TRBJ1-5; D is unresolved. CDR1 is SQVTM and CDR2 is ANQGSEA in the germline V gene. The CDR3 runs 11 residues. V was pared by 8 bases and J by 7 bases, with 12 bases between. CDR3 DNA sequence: TGCAGCTTAGGTCGGTCCCAGCCCCAGCATTTT. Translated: CSLGRSQPQHF.

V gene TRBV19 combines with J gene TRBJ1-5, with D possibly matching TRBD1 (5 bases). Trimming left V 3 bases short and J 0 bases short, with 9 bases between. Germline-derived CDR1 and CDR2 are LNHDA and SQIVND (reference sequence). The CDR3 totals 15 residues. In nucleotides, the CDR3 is TGTGCCAGTAGTATGTCGACAGTTAGCAATCAGCCCCAGCATTTT. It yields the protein CASSMSTVSNQPQHF. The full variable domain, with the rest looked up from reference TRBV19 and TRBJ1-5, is DGGITQSPKYLFRKEGQNVTLSCEQNLNHDAMYWYRQDPGQGLRLIYYSQIVNDFQKGDIAEGYSVSREKKESFPLTVTSAQKNPTAFYLCASSMSTVSNQPQHFGDGTRLSIL.

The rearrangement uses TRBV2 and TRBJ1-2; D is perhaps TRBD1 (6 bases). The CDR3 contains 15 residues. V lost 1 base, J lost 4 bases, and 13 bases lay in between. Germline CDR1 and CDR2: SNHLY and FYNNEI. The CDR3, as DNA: TGTGCCAGCAGTGAAGACTGGACAGCCTCCTATGGCTACACCTTC. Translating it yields CASSEDWTASYGYTF.

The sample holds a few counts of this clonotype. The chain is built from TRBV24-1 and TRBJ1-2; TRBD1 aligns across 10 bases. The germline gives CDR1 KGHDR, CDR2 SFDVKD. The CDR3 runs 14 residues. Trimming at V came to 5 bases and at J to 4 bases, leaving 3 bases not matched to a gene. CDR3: CATSAGQGSYGYTF. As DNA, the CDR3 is TGTGCCACCAGTGCGGGACAGGGGAGCTATGGCTACACCTTC.

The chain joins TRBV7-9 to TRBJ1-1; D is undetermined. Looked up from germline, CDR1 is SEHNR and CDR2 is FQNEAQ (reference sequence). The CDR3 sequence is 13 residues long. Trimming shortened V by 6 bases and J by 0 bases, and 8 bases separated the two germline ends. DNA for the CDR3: TGTGCCAGCAGTTACCGAGTGAACACTGAAGCTTTCTTT. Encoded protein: CASSYRVNTEAFF. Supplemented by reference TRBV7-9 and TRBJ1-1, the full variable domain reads DTGVSQNPRHKITKRGQNVTFRCDPISEHNRLYWYRQTLGQGPEFLTYFQNEAQLEKSRLLSDRFSAERPKGSFSTLEIQRTEQGDSAMYLCASSYRVNTEAFFGQGTRLTVV.

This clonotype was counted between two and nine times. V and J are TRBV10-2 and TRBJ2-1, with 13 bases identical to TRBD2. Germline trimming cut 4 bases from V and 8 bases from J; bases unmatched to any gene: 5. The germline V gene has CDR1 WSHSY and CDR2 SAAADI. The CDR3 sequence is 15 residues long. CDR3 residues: CASSAGLAGAHEQFF. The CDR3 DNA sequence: TGCGCCAGCAGTGCCGGACTAGCGGGGGCCCATGAGCAGTTCTTC.